One sample yielded the 18 T cell receptor beta chains listed below, sequenced in a study of breast tumors, draining lymph nodes, adjacent tissues (dated by TCRdb to the mid-2010s). The axillary draining lymph nodes of breast cancer patients were the source of the lymph node samples. The library was generated by multiplex PCR. TCRdb shows the sequencer as Illumina HiSeq 2000. Clones were called with MiXCR by TCRdb after fastp trimmed the public reads at Q25, and only in-frame beta chains were retained. Identical CDR3 protein sequences are pooled into one entry, listed with their most common genes and DNA. This sample lists around 130,000 distinct CDR3 sequences; about 20% were detected once. Clones ranked in the top ten supply roughly 2.2% of the sample. Material: axillary lymph node tissue. The receptors shown here come from a female donor with breast cancer. Some clones in this sample may be carry-over from other donors' samples.

This clonotype has a count of ten or more. The chain combines TRBV6-1 with TRBJ1-2; D is unclear. This CDR3 has 15 amino acids. In germline, CDR1 is MNHNS, CDR2 SASEGT. The germline V and J ends were trimmed by 3 bases and 1 base, with 12 bases remaining between them. The CDR3 coding sequence is TGTGCCAGCAGTGACGAAACCTCCGGTAACTATGGCTACACCTTC. It translates to CASSDETSGNYGYTF.

This clonotype was seen many times. The V and J genes are TRBV19 and TRBJ1-5; possible D gene TRBD1, 5 bases. CDR3 length: 15 residues. The V end lost 3 bases, the J end lost 0 bases, and 9 bases lay between the germline ends. Germline V lookup: CDR1 LNHDA, CDR2 SQIVND (reference sequence). CDR3 protein: CASSMRDGSNQPQHF. The CDR3 region has the DNA TGTGCCAGTAGTATGAGGGACGGTAGCAATCAGCCCCAGCATTTT.

This clonotype has ten or more counts. The chain uses TRBV12-3 or TRBV12-4 and TRBJ2-1; 9 nucleotides match TRBD2. The CDR3 contains 15 residues. The V and J ends lost 4 bases and 8 bases, in that order; junction bases with no gene match: 9. In nucleotides, the CDR3 is TGTGCCAGCAGTTGGTCGGGACTAGCAACCGATGAGCAGTTCTTC. This gives the protein CASSWSGLATDEQFF.

This clonotype was observed at least ten times. The V and J genes are TRBV2 and TRBJ2-2; TRBD2 is a possible D gene (6 bases). This CDR3 has 15 residues. CDR1 SNHLY and CDR2 FYNNEI come from the germline V gene. Trimming pared 6 bases from V and 0 bases from J, leaving 11 bases between. CDR3 protein: CASRAPGANTGELFF. CDR3 nucleotide sequence: TGTGCCAGCAGGGCTCCGGGAGCGAACACCGGGGAGCTGTTTTTT.

This clonotype was detected ten times or more. The chain has TRBV19 and TRBJ2-2; 8 positions match TRBD1. The length of the CDR3 is 16 residues. Trimming took 4 bases from V and 0 from J; bases not matched to a gene: 4. Germline V gene data show CDR1 as LNHDA and CDR2 as SQIVND (reference sequence). The CDR3 sequence: CASSRGQAPNTGELFF. The CDR3 DNA follows: TGTGCCAGTAGTAGGGGACAGGCGCCGAACACCGGGGAGCTGTTTTTT.

Ten or more counts support this clonotype. The CDR3: CASSVIAASYNEQFF. Here the CDR3 DNA reads TGTGCCAGCAGTGTAATAGCGGCCTCCTACAATGAGCAGTTCTTC. The chain recombines TRBV6-1 with TRBJ2-1; D may be TRBD2 (6 bases). Germline CDR1 and CDR2: MNHNS and SASEGT. Trimming left V 4 bases short and J 0 bases short, with 10 bases between. There are 15 residues in the CDR3.

This clonotype was seen only a few times. A read error may be the cause here, since a much bigger clone is one base away. The chain combines TRBV4-1 with TRBJ2-2, with D tentatively TRBD2 (5 bases). V lost 2 bases and J lost 8, with 12 bases in between. The CDR3 is 14 amino acids. Germline V gene sequence: CDR1 MGHRA, CDR2 YSYEKL. CDR3 nucleotide sequence: TGCGCCAGCAGCCAAATGGACTTCGCGGGGGAGCTGTTTTTT. Translating it yields CASSQMDFAGELFF.

This clonotype has a count of ten or more. This chain uses TRBV20-1 with TRBJ2-7, with D possibly matching TRBD2 (6 bases). Per germline, CDR1 DFQATT and CDR2 SNEGSKA (reference sequence). CDR3 length: 14 amino acids. V dropped 1 base and J dropped 0 bases, with 10 bases sitting between them. In DNA, the CDR3 is TGCAGTGCTAGAGCCGGGGGTACCTCCTACGAGCAGTACTTC. Translating gives CSARAGGTSYEQYF.

The chain links TRBV6-1 to TRBJ1-5; 9 bases match TRBD1. The CDR3 extends over 15 amino acids. V shed 5 bases and J 7 bases; nucleotides not matched to a gene: 9. Germline V gene data show CDR1 as MNHNS and CDR2 as SASEGT. The CDR3: CASSNTGGARQPQHF. CDR3 nucleotides: TGTGCCAGCAGTAATACAGGGGGCGCAAGGCAGCCCCAGCATTTT.

Concerning this clonotype: This clone may be a read error of a much larger clone one base away. The chain links TRBV19 to TRBJ1-5, with TRBD1 matching 9 bases. CDR1 is LNHDA, CDR2 SQIVND, per germline (reference sequence). J gave up 5 bases and V 4 bases, and 12 bases lay outside the gene matches. The CDR3 consists of 17 residues. For the CDR3, the DNA is TGTGCCAGTAGTAGCTCGCACAGGGGGCGGCAAGATCAGCCCCAGCATTTT. Its translation is CASSSSHRGRQDQPQHF.

In this sample, this clonotype turned up many times. V and J are TRBV5-6 and TRBJ2-2; D is possibly TRBD1 (8 bases). V lost 4 bases and J 7 bases, leaving 17 bases between the germline ends. CDR1 is SGHDT and CDR2 is YYEEEE in the germline V gene. CDR3 length: 15 residues. The CDR3 nucleotides are TGTGCCAGCAGCCGGACAGGGAGGGGGTTCGGGGAGCTGTTTTTT. Its translation is CASSRTGRGFGELFF.

In this sample, this clonotype turned up many times. This chain connects TRBV12-3 or TRBV12-4 to TRBJ2-5; unclear D gene. V lost 3 bases to trimming and J lost 1 base, with 6 bases between them. The CDR3 consists of 13 residues. CDR3: CASSFLSQETQYF. CDR3 bases: TGTGCCAGCAGTTTCCTTTCCCAAGAGACCCAGTACTTC.

The genes are TRBV12-3 or TRBV12-4 and TRBJ1-1; no definite D call. The V end was cut by 7 bases, the J end by 5 bases, with 17 bases between. There are 14 residues in the CDR3. CDR3 sequence: CASTSPSTWTEAFF. In DNA, the CDR3 is TGTGCCAGCACCTCCCCCAGTACATGGACTGAAGCTTTCTTT.

The table lists this clonotype with many counts. The chain links TRBV29-1 to TRBJ1-4; D is undetermined. The CDR3 loop spans 13 amino acids. Germline CDR1 reads SQVTM; CDR2 reads ANQGSEA. Trimming left V 4 bases short and J 7 bases short, with 13 bases between. CDR3 residues: CSVADGWPEKLFF. The CDR3 region has the DNA TGCAGCGTTGCGGACGGTTGGCCTGAAAAACTGTTTTTT.

Many counts were recorded for this clonotype. This rearrangement joins TRBV7-9 to TRBJ2-1; maybe TRBD2 (6 bases). Trimming removed 6 bases from V and 2 bases from J, with 17 bases in between. CDR3 length: 16 amino acids. Per germline, CDR1 SEHNR and CDR2 FQNEAQ (reference sequence). In DNA, the CDR3 is TGTGCCAGCAGATACTTAGCGGAGGGGCCCTACAATGAGCAGTTCTTC. It yields the protein CASRYLAEGPYNEQFF.

This clonotype was observed many times. The chain joins TRBV9 to TRBJ2-3; D gene uncertain. Trimming cost V 0 bases and J 3 bases, with 8 bases left between them. CDR3 length: 14 amino acids. Germline V gene data show CDR1 as SGDLS and CDR2 as YYNGEE. The CDR3 protein is CASSVAQGTDTQYF. The CDR3 bases are TGTGCCAGCAGCGTAGCCCAAGGGACAGATACGCAGTATTTT.

This chain joins TRBV28 and TRBJ1-1, with D possibly being TRBD1 (5 bases). The V end was cut by 4 bases, the J end by 4 bases, with 10 bases between. The CDR3 covers 13 residues. Germline CDR1 MDHEN, CDR2 SYDVKM. In nucleotides, the CDR3 is TGTGCCAGCAGTTCCCTAAGGGGCACTGAAGCTTTCTTT. Translating it yields CASSSLRGTEAFF. Based on the CDR3 plus reference TRBV28 and TRBJ1-1, the full variable domain is DVKVTQSSRYLVKRTGEKVFLECVQDMDHENMFWYRQDPGLGLRLIYFSYDVKMKEKGDIPEGYSVSREKKERFSLILESASTNQTSMYLCASSSLRGTEAFFGQGTRLTVV.

This clonotype has at least ten counts. CDR3 residues: CASSQDRELGETQYF. The CDR3, as DNA: TGCGCCAGCAGCCAAGATCGGGAGCTCGGGGAGACCCAGTACTTC. The chain joins TRBV4-1 to TRBJ2-5; TRBD2 is a possible D gene (6 bases). CDR1 is MGHRA, CDR2 YSYEKL, per germline. Trimming took 0 bases from V and 5 from J, leaving 13 bases between them. This CDR3 is 15 amino acids long.